The 30 T cell receptor beta chains listed next were all sequenced from one sample in a study of T-cell reconstitution after alpha-beta-depleted transplantation in children. During its preparation, the TCRbeta library received unique molecular identifiers. TCRdb reprocessed the PCR reads with MiXCR, giving one entry per CDR3 protein. This sample carries hundreds of thousands of distinct CDR3 sequences, 10% to 15% of them seen once, and the ten largest clones take 2.2%. The sample here was PBMCs, mostly from graft donor cells, taken 360 days after TCRalphabeta/CD19-depleted stem cell transplant. The receptors here all came from a male patient aged 5 to 17 who had a stem cell transplant for acute myeloid leukemia, so the T cells may come from the graft donor.

The gene calls are TRBV5-1 and TRBJ1-3; weak D call: TRBD1 (6 bases). Trimming took 2 bases from V and 2 from J, leaving 11 bases between them. Germline CDR1 is SGHRS and CDR2 is YFSETQ. The CDR3 contains 15 residues. Here the CDR3 DNA reads TGCGCCAGCAGCTTTCAGGGGAACGCTGGAAACACCATATATTTT. Protein product: CASSFQGNAGNTIYF.

The J gene is TRBJ2-7, the V gene TRBV7-6; D call uncertain. CDR1 and CDR2 from the germline V gene are SGHVS and FNYEAQ. This CDR3 has 14 residues. Trimming stripped 6 bases from V and 7 bases from J, with 19 bases between. CDR3 residues: CASSPTGVGWEQYF. As DNA, the CDR3 is TGTGCCAGCAGTCCGACTGGTGTAGGGTGGGAGCAGTACTTC. Filled out from reference TRBV7-6 and TRBJ2-7, the complete variable domain reads GAGVSQSPRYKVTKRGQDVALRCDPISGHVSLYWYRQALGQGPEFLTYFNYEAQQDKSGLPNDRFSAERPEGSISTLTIQRTEQRDSAMYRCASSPTGVGWEQYFGPGTRLTVT.

This rearrangement joins TRBV4-3 to TRBJ2-7; tentatively, D is TRBD1 (5 bases). Trimming removed 1 base at V and 2 bases at J, with 12 bases between. From germline, CDR1 is LGHNA and CDR2 YSLEER. This CDR3 has 15 residues. Written as DNA, the CDR3 is TGCGCCAGCAGCCAAGTGGAAGGGGCAGCCTACGAGCAGTACTTC. Protein sequence: CASSQVEGAAYEQYF.

The CDR3 DNA sequence: TGTGCCAGCAGTTACGAAACCGGGACAGGCTTCAATCAGCCCCAGCATTTT. Translating it yields CASSYETGTGFNQPQHF. This chain connects TRBV6-5 to TRBJ1-5; 8 nucleotides align to TRBD1. Germline CDR1 is MNHEY and CDR2 is SVGAGI. The CDR3 is made up of 17 amino acids. V gave up 2 bases and J gave up 3 bases; unmatched junction bases: 9.

The CDR3 DNA reads as TGCAGCGTTGAAAGAGGGGGGGGGGCCTACAATGAGCAGTTCTTC. It is translated as CSVERGGGAYNEQFF. The J gene is TRBJ2-1, the V gene TRBV29-1, with D maybe TRBD2 (7 bases). Trimming pared 2 bases from V and 2 bases from J, leaving 13 bases between. The CDR3 runs to 15 residues. Germline assignment: CDR1 SQVTM and CDR2 ANQGSEA.

This clonotype was detected a few times. The CDR3 nucleotides are TGTGCCAGCAGCTTAGATGGGGACAGGCTCTACGAGCAGTACTTC. It yields the protein CASSLDGDRLYEQYF. The chain carries TRBV7-2 and TRBJ2-7, with 8 bases matching TRBD1. CDR1 and CDR2 from the germline V gene are SGHTA and FQGNSA. This CDR3 is 15 amino acids long. J gave up 3 bases and V 1 base, and 5 bases lay outside the gene matches.

This clonotype occurred a few times. The CDR3 DNA sequence: TGTGCCAGCAGTGAATTCGGGAGCGTCGGGGGAACAGATACGCAGTATTTT. Translating it yields CASSEFGSVGGTDTQYF. V is TRBV25-1 and J is TRBJ2-3; D is possibly TRBD2 (6 bases). Germline values: CDR1 MGHDK, CDR2 SYGVNS. Trimming removed 1 base from V and 3 bases from J, with 17 bases in between. This CDR3 region has 17 residues.

This clonotype was observed many times. J is TRBJ1-2 and V is TRBV5-1, with D unclear. CDR1 and CDR2 (germline): SGHRS, YFSETQ. CDR3 size: 14 residues. The V end lost 6 bases, the J end lost 5 bases, and 17 bases lay between the germline ends. In DNA form, the CDR3 reads TGCGCCAGCACTCCGGACTGGGGTGGATATGGCTACACCTTC. Translating it yields CASTPDWGGYGYTF.

The rearrangement uses TRBV7-2 and TRBJ1-1; D gene unclear. This CDR3 region has 14 residues. Trimming shortened V by 0 bases and J by 0 bases, and 5 bases separated the two germline ends. Germline V lookup: CDR1 SGHTA, CDR2 FQGNSA. This chain's CDR3 is CASSLASLNTEAFF. In DNA form, the CDR3 reads TGTGCCAGCAGCTTAGCCAGCTTGAACACTGAAGCTTTCTTT.

This clonotype showed up many times. The chain combines TRBV5-1 with TRBJ2-7; 11 bases are shared with TRBD2. There are 15 residues in the CDR3. The ends lost 6 bases at V and 2 bases at J; junction bases unmatched: 7. Germline-derived CDR1 and CDR2 are SGHRS and YFSETQ. The CDR3: CASTTGLAATYEQYF. CDR3 sequence (DNA): TGCGCCAGCACCACGGGACTAGCGGCAACCTACGAGCAGTACTTC.

This clonotype occurred a few times. The gene calls are TRBV7-9 and TRBJ2-3, with a possible D match to TRBD2 (6 bases). Germline V gene data show CDR1 as SEHNR and CDR2 as FQNEAQ (reference sequence). V was clipped by 5 bases and J by 6 bases, with 15 bases between them. The CDR3 runs to 14 residues. The CDR3 here is CASSVPGVFDTQYF. For the CDR3, the DNA is TGTGCCAGCAGCGTCCCGGGAGTTTTTGATACGCAGTATTTT.

This sequence joins TRBV7-3 and TRBJ2-2; D unresolved. The CDR3 extends over 14 amino acids. V shed 5 bases and J shed 7 bases, with 14 bases lying between them. Germline-derived CDR1 and CDR2 are SGHTA and FQGTGA. Written as DNA, the CDR3 is TGTGCCAGCAGCCCGAACCTGGCGCGCGGGGAGCTGTTTTTT. Its translation: CASSPNLARGELFF.

The CDR3 DNA reads TGCAGCGCCAACAGGGGCGGGAATGAAAAACTGTTTTTT. Translating gives CSANRGGNEKLFF. The V gene is TRBV29-1, the J gene TRBJ1-4; 7 bases match TRBD1. With V trimmed by 7 bases and J by 5 bases, 7 bases remained unmatched. In germline, CDR1 is SQVTM, CDR2 ANQGSEA. The CDR3 extends over 13 amino acids.

The chain combines TRBV2 with TRBJ1-1; D gene unclear. V gave up 2 bases and J gave up 1 base, with 5 bases separating them. This CDR3 is 13 amino acids long. Looked up from germline, CDR1 is SNHLY and CDR2 is FYNNEI. Here the CDR3 DNA reads TGTGCCAGCAGTGAACTACGGAACACTGAAGCTTTCTTT. Translating it yields CASSELRNTEAFF.

This clonotype came up many times. The chain carries TRBV10-3 and TRBJ2-1; TRBD2 matches at 9 bases. The CDR3 extends over 15 amino acids. Trimming cost V 5 bases and J 9 bases; bases outside gene matches: 11. Germline CDR1 is ENHRY and CDR2 is SYGVKD. The CDR3 coding sequence is TGTGCCATCAGTCAAGCGGGAGGTATTAGTGGTGAGCAGTTCTTC. Its protein product is CAISQAGGISGEQFF.

The genes are TRBV11-1 and TRBJ2-1; 12 positions agree with TRBD2. The CDR3 extends over 20 amino acids. J was trimmed by 1 base and V by 5 bases; bases with no gene match: 15. Germline-derived CDR1 and CDR2 are SGHAT and FQDESV (reference sequence). The CDR3 protein is CASSHHLLAGGPYSYNEQFF. The CDR3 DNA reads TGTGCCAGCAGCCACCACCTCCTAGCGGGAGGGCCCTATTCCTACAATGAGCAGTTCTTC.

A few counts support this clonotype. The chain has TRBV19 and TRBJ2-7; D is ambiguous. The CDR3 sequence is 13 residues long. The germline V gene encodes CDR1 LNHDA and CDR2 SQIVND (reference sequence). V dropped 3 bases and J dropped 3 bases, with 9 bases sitting between them. The CDR3 here is CASSIDNDYEQYF. As DNA, the CDR3 is TGTGCCAGTAGTATCGACAACGACTACGAGCAGTACTTC.

The chain recombines TRBV7-6 with TRBJ2-7, with TRBD1 as a possible D gene (8 bases). Germline CDR1 is SGHVS and CDR2 is FNYEAQ. The V and J ends lost 5 bases and 8 bases respectively, with 16 bases between them. The CDR3 covers 13 residues. Here the CDR3 DNA reads TGTGCCAGCAGCCGGTACAGGGGGGGTAAGCAGTACTTC. Translation gives CASSRYRGGKQYF.

This clonotype was picked up a small number of times. The V call is TRBV6-5, the J call TRBJ1-4, with 8 bases aligning to TRBD1. Germline V gene sequence: CDR1 MNHEY, CDR2 SVGAGI. The J segment lost 7 bases and the V segment lost 0 bases, leaving 16 bases of the junction unmatched. There are 19 residues in the CDR3. The CDR3 is CASSYSIDLIGTGLEKLFF. The CDR3 DNA follows: TGTGCCAGCAGTTACTCGATTGACCTGATCGGGACAGGCCTTGAAAAACTGTTTTTT.

The chain couples TRBV7-8 to TRBJ1-5; D not resolved. V was cut by 7 bases and J by 2 bases, with 15 bases left in between. CDR3 length: 15 residues. Germline lookup yields CDR1 SGHVS and CDR2 FQNEAQ. The CDR3 DNA reads TGTGCCAGCACCTCTAATGTGTGGGGCAATCAGCCCCAGCATTTT. Its translation is CASTSNVWGNQPQHF.

This sequence joins TRBV29-1 and TRBJ1-1, with D unresolved. The CDR3 is made up of 14 amino acids. Germline V gene data show CDR1 as SQVTM and CDR2 as ANQGSEA. For the CDR3, the DNA is TGCATTTTTGTAGAGGGAGGGCAGAACACTGAAGCTTTCTTT. It translates to CIFVEGGQNTEAFF.

The chain joins TRBV7-6 to TRBJ2-1, with D tentatively TRBD1 or TRBD2 (5 bases each). Germline loops: CDR1 SGHVS, CDR2 FNYEAQ. The V and J ends lost 6 bases and 7 bases respectively, with 19 bases between them. There are 15 residues in the CDR3. The CDR3 DNA reads as TGTGCCAGCAGACGACAGTTAGGCGAGGGGAATGAGCAGTTCTTC. This gives the protein CASRRQLGEGNEQFF.

This chain joins TRBV12-3 or TRBV12-4 and TRBJ2-1, with D possibly called TRBD1 or TRBD2 (5 bases each). Trimming removed 8 bases from V and 0 bases from J, with 14 bases in between. The CDR3 is made up of 15 amino acids. The CDR3 region is CASVRGGRSYNEQFF. CDR3 nucleotides: TGTGCCAGCGTGCGTGGGGGTCGCTCCTACAATGAGCAGTTCTTC.

This clonotype was counted at least ten times. The CDR3: CASNPGQGYEQYF. The CDR3 region has the DNA TGTGCCAGCAACCCGGGACAGGGTTACGAGCAGTACTTC. V gene TRBV12-3 or TRBV12-4 combines with J gene TRBJ2-7; 9 positions agree with TRBD1. The junction had 5 bases not matched to a gene; V was cut back by 7 bases and J by 4 bases. This CDR3 contains 13 residues.

At least ten counts were recorded for this clonotype. This rearrangement joins TRBV12-3 or TRBV12-4 to TRBJ2-4, with 10 positions matching TRBD1. This CDR3 comprises 15 residues. V lost 4 bases, J lost 12 bases, and 12 bases stayed unmatched. The CDR3 here is CASSSDRGRWGAQYF. The CDR3 DNA is TGTGCCAGCAGTTCTGACAGGGGGCGCTGGGGGGCTCAGTACTTC.

This clonotype was observed a few times. The chain links TRBV9 to TRBJ2-1, with 11 bases lining up with TRBD2. Germline CDR1 reads SGDLS; CDR2 reads YYNGEE. The V and J ends lost 6 bases and 4 bases, in that order; junction bases with no gene match: 9. This CDR3 comprises 16 residues. This CDR3 is CASNGLAGGPYNEQFF. The DNA for the CDR3 is TGTGCCAGCAATGGGCTAGCGGGAGGACCTTACAATGAGCAGTTCTTC.

This clonotype was counted many times. At one of its ends the junction is not consistent with the germline gene, which may arise from a read error. The CDR3 spells CASSLSGGAYEQYF. CDR3 bases: TGTGCCAGCAGCTTATCGGGCGGGGCCTACGAGCAGTACTTC. This chain uses TRBV5-1 with TRBJ2-7; weak D call: TRBD2 (6 bases). This CDR3 has 14 amino acids. CDR1 SGHRS and CDR2 YFSETQ come from the germline V gene.

This clonotype was seen only a few times. This sequence joins TRBV27 and TRBJ2-1, with D possibly matching TRBD1 (8 bases). The CDR3 spans 15 residues. The V and J ends lost 6 bases and 3 bases respectively, with 15 bases between them. Germline V lookup: CDR1 MNHEY, CDR2 SMNVEV (reference sequence). The CDR3 loop reads CASSNYRGGYNEQFF. CDR3 in DNA: TGTGCCAGCAGCAATTACAGGGGGGGCTACAATGAGCAGTTCTTC.

This clonotype has only a few counts. This CDR3 is CASSQEGVSTDTQYF. The CDR3, as DNA: TGCGCCAGCAGCCAAGAGGGCGTAAGCACAGATACGCAGTATTTT. The V call is TRBV4-3, the J call TRBJ2-3; no clear D gene. The germline gives CDR1 LGHNA, CDR2 YSLEER. The CDR3 runs 15 residues. Between the trimmed V and J ends, which lost 0 bases and 0 bases, there was a span of 7 bases.

This clonotype turned up a few times. At one end the junction does not follow the germline gene, possibly because of a read error. The rearrangement uses TRBV28 and TRBJ2-1; 7 positions agree with TRBD2. The CDR3 runs 12 residues. Germline V CDR1 and CDR2: MDHEN, SYDVKM. The CDR3 loop reads CASSPLARGGIF. In DNA form, the CDR3 reads TGTGCCAGCAGCCCCCTAGCGCGCGGGGGAATCTTC.